This T cell receptor beta chain was identified in a study of blood T cell repertoires in COVID-19. Across the study: COVID-19 samples from acute and convalescent phases originated in the United States, Italy and Spain. PBMCs, B-cell-depleted T cells, or T cells provided the cDNA or gDNA that made up the material.

The V end lost 6 bases, the J end lost 9 bases, and 18 bases lay between the germline ends. CDR1 LNHDA and CDR2 SQIVND come from the germline V gene (reference sequence). This CDR3 region has 15 residues. Original data processing: From reference gene primer amplification, estimates of nucleated cell counts were derived. Some clones are missing from TCRdb's copy, which holds only in-frame ones; the method was immunoSEQ multiplex PCR. V, J and clone size are taken as reported in that table, and D and trimming were inferred from the DNA itself. The table has roughly 62,000 clones, 82% seen once; the top ten hold around 3.5%.

This receptor was taken from a man in his 60s with acute or convalescent COVID-19. Sample: peripheral blood. The V gene is TRBV19, the J gene TRBJ1-6; perhaps TRBD1 as D (5 bases). CDR3 in amino acids: CASSLGAGWPSPLHF. For the CDR3, the DNA is TGTGCCAGTAGCCTCGGGGCGGGGTGGCCTTCACCCCTCCACTTT.